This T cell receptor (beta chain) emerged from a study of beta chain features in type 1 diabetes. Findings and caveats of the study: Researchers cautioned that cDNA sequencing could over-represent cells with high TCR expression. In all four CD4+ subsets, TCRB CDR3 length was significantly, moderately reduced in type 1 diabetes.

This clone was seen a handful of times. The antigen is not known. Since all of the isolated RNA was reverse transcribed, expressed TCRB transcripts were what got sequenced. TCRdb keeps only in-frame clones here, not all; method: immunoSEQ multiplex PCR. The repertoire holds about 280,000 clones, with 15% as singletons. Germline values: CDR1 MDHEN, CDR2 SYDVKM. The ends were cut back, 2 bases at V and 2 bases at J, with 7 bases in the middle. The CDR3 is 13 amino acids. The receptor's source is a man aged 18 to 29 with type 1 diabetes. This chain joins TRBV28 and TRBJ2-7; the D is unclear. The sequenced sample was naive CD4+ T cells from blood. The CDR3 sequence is CASSLNSAYEQYF. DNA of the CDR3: TGTGCCAGCAGTTTAAATTCAGCCTACGAGCAGTACTTC.